This T cell receptor beta chain was found in a study of blood T cell repertoires in COVID-19. Study overall: The United States, Italy and Spain provided the acute and convalescent COVID-19 samples.

Only in-frame clones appear in the TCRdb table, and some are missing; sequencing was by immunoSEQ multiplex PCR. The top ten clones hold roughly 20% of a sample with 95,000 to 100,000 clones, about four fifths of them seen once. This CDR3 has 13 amino acids. Germline trimming cut 6 bases from V and 2 bases from J; bases unmatched to any gene: 2. CDR1 and CDR2 (germline): MNHNY, SVGAGI (reference sequence). This TCR came from a woman older than 75 with active or convalescent COVID-19. The V gene is TRBV6-6, the J gene TRBJ2-7; 9 bases map to TRBD2. The sequenced sample was peripheral blood. This CDR3 is CASRTSGTYEQYF. Written as DNA, the CDR3 is TGTGCCAGCAGGACTAGCGGAACCTACGAGCAGTACTTC.